The source of this T cell receptor beta chain is a study of CD8 T cells in Susac syndrome. The study's findings and limits: The study admitted that it had a relatively small number of individuals in its TCR sequencing and HLA analysis.

Negative isolation was applied to CD8+ and CD4+ T cells, and FACS enrichment was applied to TEMRA cells. This clonotype appeared a single time. The antigen remains unidentified. RNA totalling roughly 0.5 to 1 ug underwent reverse transcription with random hexamers. Across 54 Vbeta and 13 Jbeta, immunoSEQ multiplex PCR amplified TCR beta CDR3. TCRdb reanalysed the immunoSEQ multiplex PCR reads using MiXCR and keeps one entry per CDR3 protein. The sample consists of a few hundred thousand distinct CDR3 sequences, approximately 95% of them appearing once. CDR3 length: 13 amino acids. V was clipped by 0 bases and J by 5 bases, with 7 bases between them. Germline lookup yields CDR1 MNHNS and CDR2 SASEGT.

This sequence joins TRBV6-1 and TRBJ1-2; tentative D call: TRBD1 (5 bases). The clonotype originates from a human donor with multiple sclerosis. Sequenced material: CD4+ T cells from PBMCs. The CDR3 bases are TGTGCCAGCAGTGAAGCAGGGGAATATGGCTACACCTTC. Its translation: CASSEAGEYGYTF.